This entry is about one T cell receptor (beta chain). The record originates from a study of control samples from healthy donors and cancer patients. The CDR3 is made up of 15 amino acids. Trimming shortened V by 7 bases and J by 0 bases, and 15 bases separated the two germline ends. CDR1 is SGHNT and CDR2 is YYREEE in the germline V gene (reference sequence). TCRdb's copy holds only in-frame clones and misses some; the assay was immunoSEQ multiplex PCR. The sample holds 150,000 to 200,000 clones, approximately 94% seen once. The sequence came from a woman aged 18-29 years in good health. Sample: blood. V gene TRBV5-4 combines with J gene TRBJ2-3, with D tentatively TRBD1 or TRBD2 (6 bases each). DNA for the CDR3: TGTGCCAGCCGAGCTACAGGGACTAGCACAGATACGCAGTATTTT. As protein: CASRATGTSTDTQYF.